The 25 T cell receptor beta chains in this list originate from one sample, sequenced in a study of T cell repertoires in cytomegalovirus infection. TCRdb processed the reads anew with MiXCR; each CDR3 protein has one entry. The table has about 100,000 distinct CDR3 sequences, around 45% seen once. Their antigens remain unidentified. The sequencing used CD8+ T cells from cultured PBMCs, collected from culture after CMV antigen stimulation. The receptors here all came from a human donor in good health (CMV status not recorded). Some clones in this sample may be carry-over from other donors' samples.

There are many counts of this clonotype. V usage is TRBV6-1 and J usage is TRBJ1-6, with D tentatively TRBD1 (5 bases). Looked up from germline, CDR1 is MNHNS and CDR2 is SASEGT. The CDR3 runs to 15 residues. V was trimmed by 5 bases and J by 7 bases, leaving 15 bases between them. In DNA form, the CDR3 reads TGTGCCAGCAGTTGGGACCTCGCCTCGAATTCACCCCTCCACTTT. Translated, it gives CASSWDLASNSPLHF.

The chain employs TRBV9 and TRBJ2-1; D might be TRBD2 (6 bases). V lost 3 bases, J lost 0 bases, and 13 bases lay in between. The CDR3 is 16 residues long. The germline gives CDR1 SGDLS, CDR2 YYNGEE. The CDR3 here is CASSAAMGGSYNEQFF. Written as DNA, the CDR3 is TGTGCCAGCAGCGCTGCCATGGGGGGCTCCTACAATGAGCAGTTCTTC.

Comments on this clonotype: At one of its ends the junction is not consistent with the germline gene, which may arise from a read error. The chain employs TRBV10-3 and TRBJ1-1; the D gene is possibly TRBD1 (5 bases). CDR1 is ENHRY and CDR2 is SYGVKD in the germline V gene. The CDR3 has 16 amino acids. CDR3 DNA: TGTGCCATCAGTGAGGGAGGAGGGGCGATGAACACTGGAGCTTTCTTT. Translated: CAISEGGGAMNTGAFF.

The genes are TRBV6-6 and TRBJ2-5; maybe TRBD1 (5 bases). In germline, CDR1 is MNHNY, CDR2 SVGAGI (reference sequence). The V and J ends lost 2 bases and 3 bases respectively, with 10 bases between them. The CDR3 loop spans 14 amino acids. This CDR3 is CASSYTRAKETQYF. The CDR3 DNA is TGTGCCAGCAGTTACACCAGGGCGAAAGAGACCCAGTACTTC.

This sequence joins TRBV4-1 and TRBJ2-7; D gene ambiguous. Germline lookup yields CDR1 MGHRA and CDR2 YSYEKL. This CDR3 is built from 13 residues. The ends were cut back, 5 bases at V and 0 bases at J, with 8 bases in the middle. The CDR3 DNA is TGCGCCAGCAGCTTAGTGAACTCCTACGAGCAGTACTTC. It is translated as CASSLVNSYEQYF.

The V gene is TRBV5-1, the J gene TRBJ1-4, with TRBD1 identical over 9 bases. There are 15 residues in the CDR3. V was pared by 3 bases and J by 7 bases, with 7 bases of the junction left unmatched. Germline loops: CDR1 SGHRS, CDR2 YFSETQ. The CDR3 coding sequence is TGCGCCAGCAGCTCCTACCCGGACAGGGGTGAAAAACTGTTTTTT. Amino acids: CASSSYPDRGEKLFF.

The chain couples TRBV11-2 to TRBJ2-5; perhaps D is TRBD1 or TRBD2 (6 bases each). V lost 3 bases, J lost 1 base, and 15 bases lay in between. The CDR3 covers 16 residues. Germline CDR1 reads SGHAT; CDR2 reads FQNNGV. The CDR3 DNA is TGTGCCAGCAGCTTCCCTAGGTGGGGGGCCCAAGAGACCCAGTACTTC. This sequence encodes CASSFPRWGAQETQYF.

This clonotype was counted between two and nine times. This sequence joins TRBV7-2 and TRBJ2-1; the D gene is possibly TRBD1 (6 bases). The V gene's germline CDR1 is SGHTA and CDR2 FQGNSA. The CDR3 length is 18 residues. Deletions cut 0 bases from V and 2 bases from J, with 17 bases between. In DNA, the CDR3 is TGTGCCAGCAGCTTAGCGTGGGGGCCCACGTCTACCTACAATGAGCAGTTCTTC. Its translation: CASSLAWGPTSTYNEQFF.

This clonotype was counted many times. The chain carries TRBV7-6 and TRBJ2-3; 15 bases align to TRBD2. This CDR3 region has 16 residues. Trimming took 5 bases from V and 3 from J; bases not matched to a gene: 3. Germline CDR1 reads SGHVS; CDR2 reads FNYEAQ. CDR3 loop: CASSPGLAGGTDTQYF. CDR3 nucleotides: TGTGCCAGCAGCCCGGGACTAGCGGGGGGTACAGATACGCAGTATTTT.

The rearrangement joins TRBV6-1 to TRBJ2-7, with no clear D. Trimming cost V 3 bases and J 3 bases, with 9 bases left between them. The V gene's germline CDR1 is MNHNS and CDR2 SASEGT. The CDR3 spans 13 residues. The CDR3 nucleotides read TGTGCCAGCAGTGATGGTGCTGGCTACGAGCAGTACTTC. This codes for CASSDGAGYEQYF.

This rearrangement joins TRBV9 to TRBJ2-6; no reliable D call. With 7 bases removed from V and 4 bases from J, the gap between germline ends came to 12 bases. Looked up from germline, CDR1 is SGDLS and CDR2 is YYNGEE. The CDR3 totals 14 residues. CDR3: CASSSGPGANVLTF. The DNA of the CDR3 is TGTGCCAGCTCCTCGGGCCCGGGGGCCAACGTCCTGACTTTC.

This clonotype occurred a few times. The chain has TRBV7-8 and TRBJ1-1; D remains unclear. The CDR3 runs 12 residues. Germline values: CDR1 SGHVS, CDR2 FQNEAQ. V dropped 1 base and J dropped 7 bases, with 7 bases sitting between them. For the CDR3, the DNA is TGTGCCAGCAGCTTAGGGATCGGTGAAGCTTTCTTT. The encoded protein is CASSLGIGEAFF.

The chain recombines TRBV4-1 with TRBJ1-6; no reliable D call. The V and J ends lost 0 bases and 2 bases respectively, with 5 bases between them. Germline CDR1 is MGHRA and CDR2 is YSYEKL. CDR3 length: 15 residues. Written as DNA, the CDR3 is TGCGCCAGCAGCCAAGAAGAGACCTATAATTCACCCCTCCACTTT. Protein sequence: CASSQEETYNSPLHF.

Regarding this clonotype: One junction end disagrees with the germline gene, perhaps due to a read error. The chain links TRBV7-6 to TRBJ2-1; TRBD2 matches at 10 bases. Germline V CDR1 and CDR2: SGHVS, FNYEAQ. The CDR3 consists of 17 residues. CDR3 region: CASSAGTSVPSNNEQFF. In nucleotides, the CDR3 is TGTGCCAGCAGCGCCGGGACTAGCGTTCCCTCCAACAATGAGCAGTTCTTC.

The chain uses TRBV10-3 and TRBJ1-1; D is ambiguous. The CDR3 sequence is 13 residues long. Germline V gives CDR1 ENHRY, CDR2 SYGVKD. V was shortened by 3 bases and J by 0 bases, with 5 bases between the two germline ends. CDR3 coding DNA: TGTGCCATCAGTGAAAGTATGAACACTGAAGCTTTCTTT. Encoded protein: CAISESMNTEAFF.

Only a few counts were recorded for this clonotype. The CDR3 protein is CASSLGGTGALNTEAFF. CDR3 DNA: TGTGCCAGCAGCTTGGGGGGGACAGGGGCCCTAAACACTGAAGCTTTCTTT. V and J are TRBV5-6 and TRBJ1-1; TRBD1 matches at 10 bases. This CDR3 region has 17 residues. In germline, CDR1 is SGHDT, CDR2 YYEEEE. With 0 bases clipped from V and 2 bases from J, the junction kept 7 bases outside the gene matches.

The rearrangement links TRBV4-1 to TRBJ1-1, with a possible D match to TRBD1 (6 bases). Germline-derived CDR1 and CDR2 are MGHRA and YSYEKL. Trimming stripped 6 bases from V and 3 bases from J, with 11 bases between. CDR3 length equals 13 residues. The CDR3 nucleotides are TGCGCCAGCAGTAGGAAGGGGGACACTGAAGCTTTCTTT. Residues: CASSRKGDTEAFF.

This chain links TRBV7-9 with TRBJ1-4, with 7 bases matching TRBD1. The CDR3 covers 12 residues. Trimming removed 5 bases from V and 12 bases from J; junction bases left unmatched: 6. Looked up from germline, CDR1 is SEHNR and CDR2 is FQNEAQ (reference sequence). CDR3 sequence reads: CASSTDRDELFF. CDR3 nucleotides: TGTGCCAGCAGCACAGACAGGGACGAACTGTTTTTT.

This clonotype was recorded only once. The V gene is TRBV9, the J gene TRBJ2-1, with TRBD1 matching 8 bases. CDR3 size: 15 residues. Trimming cost V 3 bases and J 7 bases; bases outside gene matches: 9. Germline CDR1 reads SGDLS; CDR2 reads YYNGEE. The CDR3, as DNA: TGTGCCAGCAGCGCCCAGGGGGCAGTGGCGAATGAGCAGTTCTTC. Translating gives CASSAQGAVANEQFF.

This clonotype was observed a few times. This sequence joins TRBV4-1 and TRBJ1-3; no clear D gene. From germline, CDR1 is MGHRA and CDR2 YSYEKL. CDR3 length equals 15 residues. V lost 0 bases and J 0 bases, leaving 6 bases between the germline ends. The CDR3 loop is CASSQDHSSGNTIYF. CDR3 sequence (DNA): TGCGCCAGCAGCCAAGATCACAGCTCTGGAAACACCATATATTTT.

The chain combines TRBV7-2 with TRBJ2-7; no firm D call. Per the germline V gene, CDR1 is SGHTA and CDR2 is FQGNSA. Trimming took 5 bases from V and 4 from J, leaving 9 bases between them. The length of the CDR3 is 12 residues. DNA of the CDR3: TGTGCCAGCAGCCTAACGTTTTACGAGCAGTACTTC. Translated, it gives CASSLTFYEQYF.

This clonotype occurred a few times. This chain joins TRBV5-5 and TRBJ2-7; 8 bases align to TRBD1. Germline-derived CDR1 and CDR2 are SGHKS and YYEKEE (reference sequence). V lost 2 bases, J lost 3 bases, and 4 bases stayed unmatched. CDR3 length equals 14 residues. The CDR3 region is CASSFLGQDYEQYF. CDR3 nucleotide sequence: TGTGCCAGCAGCTTTCTGGGACAGGACTACGAGCAGTACTTC.

This clonotype was recorded a few times. The V gene is TRBV27, the J gene TRBJ2-2; 9 bases align to TRBD2. The CDR3 covers 15 residues. Germline values: CDR1 MNHEY, CDR2 SMNVEV (reference sequence). J was trimmed by 6 bases and V by 8 bases; bases with no gene match: 10. CDR3 sequence reads: CASRPAGGDPGELFF. As DNA, the CDR3 is TGTGCCAGCCGGCCGGCGGGGGGGGATCCCGGGGAGCTGTTTTTT.

This clonotype was detected only a few times. The V and J genes are TRBV19 and TRBJ2-3, with unresolved D. Germline-derived CDR1 and CDR2 are LNHDA and SQIVND (reference sequence). CDR3 length: 13 amino acids. V was shortened by 2 bases and J by 4 bases, with 7 bases between the two germline ends. CDR3 nucleotides: TGTGCCAGTAGTATATCAAGGGCAGATACGCAGTATTTT. It is translated as CASSISRADTQYF.

The V and J genes are TRBV29-1 and TRBJ1-3; D remains unclear. V lost 2 bases and J lost 7, with 6 bases in between. Germline CDR1 SQVTM, CDR2 ANQGSEA. The CDR3 spans 11 residues. The CDR3 loop reads CSVETDNTIYF. The CDR3 DNA follows: TGCAGCGTTGAAACTGACAACACCATATATTTT.